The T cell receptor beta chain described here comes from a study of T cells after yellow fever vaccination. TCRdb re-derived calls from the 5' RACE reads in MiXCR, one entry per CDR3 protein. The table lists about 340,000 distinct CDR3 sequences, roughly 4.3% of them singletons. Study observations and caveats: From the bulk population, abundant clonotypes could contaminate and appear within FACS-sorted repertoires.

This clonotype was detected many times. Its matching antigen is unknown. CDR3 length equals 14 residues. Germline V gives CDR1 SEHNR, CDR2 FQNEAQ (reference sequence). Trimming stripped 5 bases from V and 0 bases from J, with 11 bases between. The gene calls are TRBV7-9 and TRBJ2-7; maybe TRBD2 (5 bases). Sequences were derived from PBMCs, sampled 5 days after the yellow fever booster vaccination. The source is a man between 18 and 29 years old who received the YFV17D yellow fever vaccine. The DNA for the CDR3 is TGTGCCAGCAGCCCCGGTGGGAGCTCCTACGAGCAGTACTTC. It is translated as CASSPGGSSYEQYF.